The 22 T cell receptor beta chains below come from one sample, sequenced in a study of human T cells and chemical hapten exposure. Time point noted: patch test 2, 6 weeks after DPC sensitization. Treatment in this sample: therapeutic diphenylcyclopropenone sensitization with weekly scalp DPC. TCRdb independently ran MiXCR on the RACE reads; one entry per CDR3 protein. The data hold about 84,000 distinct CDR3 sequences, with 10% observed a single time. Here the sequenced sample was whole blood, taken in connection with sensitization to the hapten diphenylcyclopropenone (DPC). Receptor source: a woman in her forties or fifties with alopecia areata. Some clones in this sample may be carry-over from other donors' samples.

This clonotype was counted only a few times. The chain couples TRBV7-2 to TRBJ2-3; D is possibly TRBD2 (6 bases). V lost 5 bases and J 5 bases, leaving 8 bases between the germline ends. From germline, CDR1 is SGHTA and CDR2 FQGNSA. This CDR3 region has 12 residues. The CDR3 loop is CASSVSGDTQYF. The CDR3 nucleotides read TGTGCCAGCAGCGTTAGCGGAGATACGCAGTATTTT.

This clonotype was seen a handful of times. For the CDR3, the DNA is TGTGCCAGCAGTGGTTCGGTGGACACTGAAGCTTTCTTT. Protein product: CASSGSVDTEAFF. This rearrangement joins TRBV2 to TRBJ1-1, with D hard to call. Germline CDR1 SNHLY, CDR2 FYNNEI. The ends were cut back, 4 bases at V and 3 bases at J, with 9 bases in the middle. This CDR3 is 13 amino acids long.

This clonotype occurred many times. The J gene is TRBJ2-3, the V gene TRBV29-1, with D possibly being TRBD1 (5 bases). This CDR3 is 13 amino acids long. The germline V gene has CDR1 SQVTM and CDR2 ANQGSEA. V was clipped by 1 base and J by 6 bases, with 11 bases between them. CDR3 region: CSVEVAGFDTQYF. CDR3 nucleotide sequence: TGCAGCGTTGAAGTGGCAGGGTTTGATACGCAGTATTTT.

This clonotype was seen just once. Written as DNA, the CDR3 is TGTGCCAGCCATGGCTGGGCCACAGATACGCAGTATTTT. Protein: CASHGWATDTQYF. The chain joins TRBV6-5 to TRBJ2-3; D ambiguous. Germline CDR1 MNHEY, CDR2 SVGAGI. This CDR3 has 13 residues. Trimming stripped 8 bases from V and 2 bases from J, with 11 bases between.

DNA of the CDR3: TGTGCCAGCAGCTACCGGAAGGATCCGTCTCTCACAGATACGCAGTATTTT. As protein: CASSYRKDPSLTDTQYF. The chain combines TRBV7-9 with TRBJ2-3; the D is unclear. V dropped 4 bases and J dropped 2 bases, with 19 bases sitting between them. Germline CDR1 is SEHNR and CDR2 is FQNEAQ (reference sequence). The CDR3 loop spans 17 amino acids.

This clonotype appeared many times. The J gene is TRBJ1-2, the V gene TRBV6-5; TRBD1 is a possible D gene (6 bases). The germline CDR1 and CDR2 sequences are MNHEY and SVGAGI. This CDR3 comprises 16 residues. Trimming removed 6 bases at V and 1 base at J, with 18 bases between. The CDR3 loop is CASRAAGQTFNYGYTF. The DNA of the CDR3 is TGTGCCAGCAGAGCTGCCGGACAGACATTTAACTATGGCTACACCTTC.

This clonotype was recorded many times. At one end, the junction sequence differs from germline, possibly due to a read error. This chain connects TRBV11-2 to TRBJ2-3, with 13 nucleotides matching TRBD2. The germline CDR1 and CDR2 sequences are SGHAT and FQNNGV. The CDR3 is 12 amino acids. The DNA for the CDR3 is TGTGCCAGCAGCTTTACGGGACTAGCGGGGAGTTTT. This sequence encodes CASSFTGLAGSF.

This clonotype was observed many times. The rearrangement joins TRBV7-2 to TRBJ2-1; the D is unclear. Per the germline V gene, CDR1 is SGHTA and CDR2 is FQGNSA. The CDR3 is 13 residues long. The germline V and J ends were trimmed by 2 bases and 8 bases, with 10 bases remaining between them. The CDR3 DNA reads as TGTGCCAGCAGCTTAAGATCTTCTGATGAGCAGTTCTTC. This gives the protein CASSLRSSDEQFF.

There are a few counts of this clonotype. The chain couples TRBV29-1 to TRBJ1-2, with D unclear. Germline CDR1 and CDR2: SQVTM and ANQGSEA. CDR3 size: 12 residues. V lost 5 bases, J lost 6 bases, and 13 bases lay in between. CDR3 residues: CSVRADSDGYTF. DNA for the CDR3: TGCAGCGTTCGGGCGGATTCGGATGGCTACACCTTC.

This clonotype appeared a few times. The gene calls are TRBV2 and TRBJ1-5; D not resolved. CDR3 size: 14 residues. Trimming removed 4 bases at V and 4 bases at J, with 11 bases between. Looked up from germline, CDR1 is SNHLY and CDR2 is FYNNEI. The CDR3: CASSARDRNQPQHF. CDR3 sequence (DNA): TGTGCCAGCAGTGCAAGGGATCGAAATCAGCCCCAGCATTTT.

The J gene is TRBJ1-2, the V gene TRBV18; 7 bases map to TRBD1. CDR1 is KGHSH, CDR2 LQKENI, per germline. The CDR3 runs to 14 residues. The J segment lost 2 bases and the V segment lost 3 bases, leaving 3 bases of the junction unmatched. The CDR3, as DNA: TGTGCCAGCTCACCGGAGACAGGGAACTATGGCTACACCTTC. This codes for CASSPETGNYGYTF.

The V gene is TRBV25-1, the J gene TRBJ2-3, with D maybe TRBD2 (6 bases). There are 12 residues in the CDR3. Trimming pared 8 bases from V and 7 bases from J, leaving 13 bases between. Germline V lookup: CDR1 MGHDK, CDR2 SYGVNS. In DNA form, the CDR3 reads TGTGCCAGCGGGGGACTTACAAATACGCAGTATTTT. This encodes CASGGLTNTQYF.

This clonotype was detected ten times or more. Here the CDR3 DNA reads TGTGCCAGCAGCCGCGAGTCCGGGAACACTGAAGCTTTCTTT. Its protein product is CASSRESGNTEAFF. This chain joins TRBV3-1 and TRBJ1-1; D uncertain. Per the germline V gene, CDR1 is LGHDT and CDR2 is YNNKEL (reference sequence). The CDR3 runs to 14 residues. V lost 4 bases and J lost 1, with 10 bases in between.

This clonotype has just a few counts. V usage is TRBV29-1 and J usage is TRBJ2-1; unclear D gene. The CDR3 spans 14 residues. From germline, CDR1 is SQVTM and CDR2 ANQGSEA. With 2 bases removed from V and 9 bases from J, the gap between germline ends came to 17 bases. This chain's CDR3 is CSVEKVFGLGEQFF. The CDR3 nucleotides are TGCAGCGTTGAAAAGGTGTTTGGCTTGGGTGAGCAGTTCTTC.

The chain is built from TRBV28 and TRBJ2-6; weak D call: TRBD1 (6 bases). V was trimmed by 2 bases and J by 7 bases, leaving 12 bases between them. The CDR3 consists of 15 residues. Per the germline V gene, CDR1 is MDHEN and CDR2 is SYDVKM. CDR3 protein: CASSLHQGKANVLTF. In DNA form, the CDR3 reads TGTGCCAGCAGTTTACATCAGGGGAAAGCCAACGTCCTGACTTTC.

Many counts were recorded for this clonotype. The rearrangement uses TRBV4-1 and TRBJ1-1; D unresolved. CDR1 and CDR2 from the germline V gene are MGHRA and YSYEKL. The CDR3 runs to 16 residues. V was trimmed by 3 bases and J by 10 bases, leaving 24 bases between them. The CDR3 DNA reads TGCGCCAGCAGCCAGCTTTTTGATAAACGGGCATTGGGAGCTTTCTTT. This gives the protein CASSQLFDKRALGAFF.

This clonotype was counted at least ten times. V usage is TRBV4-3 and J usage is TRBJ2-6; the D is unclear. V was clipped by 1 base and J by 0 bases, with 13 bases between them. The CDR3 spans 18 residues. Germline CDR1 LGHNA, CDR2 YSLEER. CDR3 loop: CASSQVYGRRSGANVLTF. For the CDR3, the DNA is TGCGCCAGCAGCCAAGTGTACGGTCGGCGCTCTGGGGCCAACGTCCTGACTTTC.

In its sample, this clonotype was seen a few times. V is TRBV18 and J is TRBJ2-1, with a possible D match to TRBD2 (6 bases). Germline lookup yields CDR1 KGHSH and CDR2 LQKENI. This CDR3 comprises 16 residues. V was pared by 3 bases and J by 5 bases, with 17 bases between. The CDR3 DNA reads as TGTGCCAGCTCACCGGGACTTTCGAGCAATAACAATGAGCAGTTCTTC. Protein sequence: CASSPGLSSNNNEQFF.

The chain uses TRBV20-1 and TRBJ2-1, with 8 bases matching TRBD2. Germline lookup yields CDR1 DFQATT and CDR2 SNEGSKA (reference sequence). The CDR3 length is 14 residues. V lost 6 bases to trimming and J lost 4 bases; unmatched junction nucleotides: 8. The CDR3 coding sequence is TGCAGTGCACCAGCGGGAGTCAGGTACAATGAGCAGTTCTTC. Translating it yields CSAPAGVRYNEQFF.

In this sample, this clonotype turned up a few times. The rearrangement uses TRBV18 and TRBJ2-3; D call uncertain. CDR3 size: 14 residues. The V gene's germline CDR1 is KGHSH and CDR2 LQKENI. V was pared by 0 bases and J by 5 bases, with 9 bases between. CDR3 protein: CASSPPIPRDTQYF. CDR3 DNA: TGTGCCAGCTCACCACCGATCCCAAGAGATACGCAGTATTTT.

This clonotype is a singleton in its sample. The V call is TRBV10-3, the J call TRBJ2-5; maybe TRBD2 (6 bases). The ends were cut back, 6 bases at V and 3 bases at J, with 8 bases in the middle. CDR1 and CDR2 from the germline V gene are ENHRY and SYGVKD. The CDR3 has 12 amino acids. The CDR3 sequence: CAIRGLEETQYF. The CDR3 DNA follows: TGTGCCATCAGGGGACTGGAAGAGACCCAGTACTTC.

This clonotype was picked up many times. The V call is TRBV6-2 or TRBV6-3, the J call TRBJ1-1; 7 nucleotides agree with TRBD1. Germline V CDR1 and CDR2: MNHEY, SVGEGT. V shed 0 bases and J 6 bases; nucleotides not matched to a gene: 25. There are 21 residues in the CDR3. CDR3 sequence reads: CASSYSIFGGTAMQTGPEAFF. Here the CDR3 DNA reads TGTGCCAGCAGTTACTCGATATTCGGGGGGACAGCAATGCAGACGGGCCCTGAAGCTTTCTTT.